This T cell receptor (beta chain) appears in the sequencing data of a study of T cell responses to AZD1222 COVID-19 vaccine. This CDR3 contains 14 residues. Germline assignment: CDR1 MNHNS and CDR2 SASEGT. Trimming stripped 1 base from V and 4 bases from J, with 10 bases between. This clone was seen once. This same CDR3 is encoded by further DNA sequences in the sample. Clones were sequenced by immunoSEQ multiplex PCR, and TCRdb holds only the in-frame ones, with some missing. Altogether under 200,000 clones are present, less than 95% being singletons, with the ten largest covering roughly 1.6%. V and J are TRBV6-1 and TRBJ1-2, with D possibly TRBD1 on 5 matching bases. This receptor was obtained from an adult in good health. The source was peripheral blood, collected on day 0 of AZD1222 vaccination. The CDR3 loop is CASSEEAGGYGYTF. The CDR3 region has the DNA TGTGCCAGCAGTGAAGAAGCGGGGGGCTATGGCTACACCTTC.